The clone carrying this T cell receptor beta chain was picked up a small number of times. The source of the sample is a study of blood T cell repertoires in COVID-19. Overall study: Donors in the United States, Italy and Spain gave samples during acute or convalescent COVID-19. The analysed material was cDNA or gDNA that came from T cells, B-cell-depleted T cells, or PBMCs.

Enrollees, about 18 to 89 years old, lived in about two dozen US areas. Cohorts were assigned according to the clinical history that participants reported. V lost 6 bases and J lost 3; bases outside the gene matches: 19. The CDR3 consists of 18 residues. The V gene's germline CDR1 is MNHEY and CDR2 SMNVEV (reference sequence). Here immunoSEQ multiplex PCR was the method, and the copy in TCRdb shows in-frame clones only, minus some. This sample yields over 200,000 clones, of which around 89% are seen a single time; 8.8% belongs to the top ten. The chain employs TRBV27 and TRBJ2-7; 8 nucleotides line up with TRBD2. The source of this sequence is a middle-aged man who had recovered from COVID-19. Sequenced input: PBMCs or T cells enriched from blood (not recorded which). CDR3 nucleotide sequence: TGTGCCAGCAGCCAAGTTTTGGCCCCTATAGCGGGGCACTACGAGCAGTACTTC. It specifies CASSQVLAPIAGHYEQYF.